One and the same sample provided the 27 T cell receptor beta chains below, sequenced in a study of blood T cell repertoires in COVID-19. The assay was immunoSEQ multiplex PCR, and TCRdb's table has in-frame clones only and misses some. The sample includes about 220,000 clones, 83% of them seen just once. Sequenced input: peripheral blood. The source is a woman in her 40s with active or convalescent COVID-19.

This chain uses TRBV3-1 (or the pseudogene TRBV3-2) with TRBJ2-2; maybe TRBD1 (6 bases). The ends were cut back, 4 bases at V and 6 bases at J, with 9 bases in the middle. Germline CDR1 LGHDT, CDR2 YNNKEL (reference sequence). The CDR3 extends over 13 amino acids. The CDR3 loop is CASSPPGAGELFF. Here the CDR3 DNA reads TGTGCCAGCAGCCCTCCAGGGGCCGGGGAGCTGTTTTTT.

V gene TRBV10-3 combines with J gene TRBJ2-2, with D maybe TRBD1 (6 bases). Germline assignment: CDR1 ENHRY and CDR2 SYGVKD. This CDR3 is 16 amino acids long. Between the trimmed V and J ends, which lost 3 bases and 4 bases, there was a span of 15 bases. The CDR3 DNA follows: TGTGCCATCAGTGATTCGGTCAGGGGTGTCACCGGGGAGCTGTTTTTT. The encoded protein is CAISDSVRGVTGELFF.

The chain has TRBV13 and TRBJ2-1; 7 bases agree with TRBD2. The CDR3 runs to 16 residues. Trimming cost V 3 bases and J 5 bases; bases outside gene matches: 10. Germline V gene lookup returns CDR1 PRHDT and CDR2 FYEKMQ (reference sequence). This CDR3 reads CASSFIAGERHNEQFF. The CDR3 DNA follows: TGTGCCAGCAGCTTCATTGCGGGAGAAAGGCACAATGAGCAGTTCTTC.

The chain has TRBV19 and TRBJ1-1; TRBD1 aligns across 9 bases. V was clipped by 5 bases and J by 0 bases; unmatched bases: 4. Germline assignment: CDR1 LNHDA and CDR2 SQIVND (reference sequence). The CDR3 covers 15 residues. The DNA for the CDR3 is TGTGCCAGTAGTCTCGACAGGGGGATGAACACTGAAGCTTTCTTT. This sequence encodes CASSLDRGMNTEAFF.

This chain joins TRBV11-2 and TRBJ2-2, with 7 bases that match TRBD1. Germline assignment: CDR1 SGHAT and CDR2 FQNNGV. The CDR3 runs to 16 residues. Trimming removed 5 bases from V and 1 base from J; junction bases left unmatched: 7. In nucleotides, the CDR3 is TGTGCCAGCAGCCTCCTAAGGACAGGGAACACCGGGGAGCTGTTTTTT. This gives the protein CASSLLRTGNTGELFF.

The CDR3 spells CASSYNSLTNTEAFF. Written as DNA, the CDR3 is TGTGCCAGCAGTTACAACAGCCTTACGAACACTGAAGCTTTCTTT. The chain recombines TRBV6-5 with TRBJ1-1; D is unclear. Germline lookup yields CDR1 MNHEY and CDR2 SVGAGI. V was clipped by 2 bases and J by 1 base, with 11 bases between them. The CDR3 is 15 amino acids.

This clone has just a few counts. The genes are TRBV2 and TRBJ1-2, with D maybe TRBD1 (6 bases). V shed 8 bases and J shed 4 bases, with 14 bases lying between them. CDR1 SNHLY and CDR2 FYNNEI come from the germline V gene. This CDR3 has 13 residues. CDR3 sequence reads: CASPEQGGYGYTF. The DNA for the CDR3 is TGTGCCAGCCCCGAACAGGGCGGCTATGGCTACACCTTC. The full variable domain, completed using reference TRBV2 and TRBJ1-2, is EPEVTQTPSHQVTQMGQEVILRCVPISNHLYFYWYRQILGQKVEFLVSFYNNEISEKSEIFDDQFSVERPDGSNFTLKIRSTKLEDSAMYFCASPEQGGYGYTFGSGTRLTVV.

The chain combines TRBV29-1 with TRBJ2-1, with D possibly being TRBD2 (7 bases). From germline, CDR1 is SQVTM and CDR2 ANQGSEA. This CDR3 is 14 amino acids long. The V end was cut by 7 bases, the J end by 0 bases, with 13 bases between. The CDR3 region has the DNA TGCAGCGCTATGGGAGGGGGCTCCTACAATGAGCAGTTCTTC. Residues: CSAMGGGSYNEQFF.

The chain combines TRBV9 with TRBJ1-2, with 10 bases fitting TRBD1. This CDR3 contains 14 residues. The trim removed 6 bases at V and 0 bases at J, leaving 2 bases unmatched. Germline CDR1 reads SGDLS; CDR2 reads YYNGEE. The CDR3 loop is CASTGTGANYGYTF. CDR3 coding DNA: TGTGCCAGCACCGGGACAGGGGCTAACTATGGCTACACCTTC.

This chain uses TRBV29-1 with TRBJ1-3, with a possible D match to TRBD1 (5 bases). Germline V gene data show CDR1 as SQVTM and CDR2 as ANQGSEA. CDR3 length: 13 amino acids. V lost 3 bases to trimming and J lost 4 bases, with 10 bases between them. CDR3 region: CSVDTGVGNTIYF. DNA of the CDR3: TGCAGCGTTGATACGGGGGTAGGAAACACCATATATTTT.

The chain is built from TRBV28 and TRBJ1-5; no clear D. The CDR3 spans 11 residues. V lost 5 bases and J 9 bases, leaving 8 bases between the germline ends. The germline CDR1 and CDR2 sequences are MDHEN and SYDVKM. CDR3 nucleotide sequence: TGTGCCAGCAGTCACTTGCGGCCCCAGCATTTT. Translated, it gives CASSHLRPQHF.

This chain joins TRBV2 and TRBJ1-1, with a weak D call TRBD1 (5 bases). V was clipped by 4 bases and J by 1 base, with 10 bases between them. Germline assignment: CDR1 SNHLY and CDR2 FYNNEI. The CDR3 is made up of 14 amino acids. CDR3 sequence: CASSVGRENTEAFF. CDR3 coding DNA: TGTGCCAGCAGTGTGGGGCGGGAGAACACTGAAGCTTTCTTT.

This rearrangement joins TRBV6-6 to TRBJ1-1; D gene uncertain. Germline lookup yields CDR1 MNHNY and CDR2 SVGAGI (reference sequence). The V end lost 6 bases, the J end lost 3 bases, and 17 bases lay between the germline ends. The CDR3 consists of 15 residues. The CDR3 DNA is TGTGCCAGCAGACGCAGACTAGGGTGGGACACTGAAGCTTTCTTT. This translates into CASRRRLGWDTEAFF.

V usage is TRBV6-5 and J usage is TRBJ1-3; D remains unclear. The germline V gene encodes CDR1 MNHEY and CDR2 SVGAGI. This CDR3 has 14 residues. The germline V and J ends were trimmed by 0 bases and 4 bases, with 7 bases remaining between them. The CDR3 coding sequence is TGTGCCAGCAGTTACTCGGAGTACGGAAACACCATATATTTT. Amino acid sequence: CASSYSEYGNTIYF.

The J gene is TRBJ2-4, the V gene TRBV19; TRBD2 agrees at 8 bases. CDR1 LNHDA and CDR2 SQIVND come from the germline V gene (reference sequence). CDR3 length: 13 amino acids. With V trimmed by 5 bases and J by 6 bases, 3 bases remained unmatched. The CDR3 spells CASSSGGGNIQYF. The CDR3 DNA follows: TGTGCCAGTAGTTCCGGGGGGGGAAACATTCAGTACTTC.

This chain joins TRBV16 and TRBJ2-5; no reliable D call. The CDR3 has 14 residues. V dropped 1 base and J dropped 2 bases, with 8 bases sitting between them. Germline CDR1 reads KGHSY; CDR2 reads FQNENV. CDR3 DNA: TGTGCCAGCAGCCAATATCAGGCACAAGAGACCCAGTACTTC. It is translated as CASSQYQAQETQYF. The variable domain in full, completed from reference TRBV16 and TRBJ2-5, reads GEEVAQTPKHLVRGEGQKAKLYCAPIKGHSYVFWYQQVLKNEFKFLISFQNENVFDETGMPKERFSAKCLPNSPCSLEIQATKLEDSAVYFCASSQYQAQETQYFGPGTRLLVL.

The genes are TRBV5-6 and TRBJ1-2, with D possibly TRBD1 on 6 matching bases. From germline, CDR1 is SGHDT and CDR2 YYEEEE. Trimming pared 0 bases from V and 2 bases from J, leaving 8 bases between. CDR3 length: 14 amino acids. The CDR3 loop reads CASSLGQGNYGYTF. The CDR3 DNA reads TGTGCCAGCAGCTTGGGCCAGGGGAACTATGGCTACACCTTC.

The CDR3 region has the DNA TGTGCCAGCAGGCCGAGGGACAGAATACGGGGAAATCAGCCCCAGCATTTT. Its protein product is CASRPRDRIRGNQPQHF. The chain combines TRBV3-1 (or the pseudogene TRBV3-2) with TRBJ1-5; 7 nucleotides match TRBD1. Germline V gene data show CDR1 as LGHDT and CDR2 as YNNKEL (reference sequence). J gave up 4 bases and V 6 bases, and 15 bases lay outside the gene matches. The CDR3 loop spans 17 amino acids.

This clone has just one count. This chain links TRBV27 with TRBJ1-5, with TRBD1 matching 7 bases. The CDR3 loop spans 15 amino acids. J gave up 7 bases and V 2 bases, and 8 bases lay outside the gene matches. CDR1 and CDR2 (germline): MNHEY, SMNVEV (reference sequence). The CDR3 spells CASSLIGRGKQPQHF. In DNA form, the CDR3 reads TGTGCCAGCAGTTTAATCGGCAGGGGGAAACAGCCCCAGCATTTT.

This chain uses TRBV3-1 (or the pseudogene TRBV3-2) with TRBJ1-1, with D hard to call. Trimming cost V 1 base and J 5 bases, with 26 bases left between them. Germline V gives CDR1 LGHDT, CDR2 YNNKEL (reference sequence). This CDR3 has 19 amino acids. The CDR3 loop is CASSQAPPLSTVRGTEAFF. The CDR3 region has the DNA TGTGCCAGCAGCCAAGCTCCCCCGCTTTCGACGGTGAGAGGAACTGAAGCTTTCTTT.

The rearrangement uses TRBV18 and TRBJ1-5, with D possibly being TRBD1 (6 bases). In germline, CDR1 is KGHSH, CDR2 LQKENI. The V end lost 5 bases, the J end lost 7 bases, and 18 bases lay between the germline ends. This CDR3 has 15 residues. CDR3 sequence reads: CASSYEQGRGQPQHF. Here the CDR3 DNA reads TGTGCCAGCTCATACGAACAGGGTCGCGGGCAGCCCCAGCATTTT.

V is TRBV30 and J is TRBJ1-3; tentative D call: TRBD1 (5 bases). Germline CDR1 and CDR2: GTSNPN and SVGIG (reference sequence). Trimming removed 2 bases from V and 0 bases from J, with 20 bases in between. The CDR3 runs 18 residues. The chain's CDR3 is CAWSRLFGGLPSGNTIYF. The DNA for the CDR3 is TGTGCCTGGAGTAGGTTGTTCGGGGGACTACCCTCTGGAAACACCATATATTTT. Full variable domain (outside the CDR3, taken from reference TRBV30 and TRBJ1-3): SQTIHQWPATLVQPVGSPLSLECTVEGTSNPNLYWYRQAAGRGLQLLFYSVGIGQISSEVPQNLSASRPQDRQFILSSKKLLLSDSGFYLCAWSRLFGGLPSGNTIYFGEGSWLTVV.

The chain couples TRBV28 to TRBJ2-6, with TRBD1 identical over 9 bases. This CDR3 is 16 amino acids long. Trimming took 8 bases from V and 2 from J; bases not matched to a gene: 7. Germline V lookup: CDR1 MDHEN, CDR2 SYDVKM. The CDR3: CASVLQGATGANVLTF. Here the CDR3 DNA reads TGTGCCAGCGTATTACAGGGGGCGACTGGGGCCAACGTCCTGACTTTC.

This clone was counted only a few times. The V gene is TRBV3-1 (or the pseudogene TRBV3-2), the J gene TRBJ1-6; no clear D gene. The germline CDR1 and CDR2 sequences are LGHDT and YNNKEL (reference sequence). Trimming took 4 bases from V and 13 from J, leaving 11 bases between them. There are 12 residues in the CDR3. The CDR3 bases are TGTGCCAGCAGCCTTAGCATAAATCCCCTCCACTTT. Residues: CASSLSINPLHF.

This chain links TRBV6-2 or TRBV6-3 with TRBJ1-2, with D perhaps TRBD1 (5 bases). CDR3 length: 14 amino acids. CDR1 is MNHEY and CDR2 is SVGEGT in the germline V gene. Trimming cost V 0 bases and J 6 bases, with 11 bases left between them. CDR3 coding DNA: TGTGCCAGCAGTTACTCGATCGGCAGGGATGGCTACACCTTC. Translation: CASSYSIGRDGYTF.

The gene calls are TRBV5-6 and TRBJ2-5, with 10 bases that match TRBD1. V shed 0 bases and J 1 base; nucleotides not matched to a gene: 6. Germline V gene sequence: CDR1 SGHDT, CDR2 YYEEEE. This CDR3 spans 17 amino acids. CDR3: CASSLAMTGGPQETQYF. The CDR3 DNA reads TGTGCCAGCAGCTTGGCCATGACAGGGGGCCCCCAAGAGACCCAGTACTTC.

This clone was observed a few times. V usage is TRBV28 and J usage is TRBJ1-2; 7 bases agree with TRBD1. J gave up 4 bases and V 4 bases, and 12 bases lay outside the gene matches. CDR1 and CDR2 (germline): MDHEN, SYDVKM. There are 16 residues in the CDR3. The CDR3 loop reads CASSSTIKGGGYGYTF. The DNA of the CDR3 is TGTGCCAGCAGTTCAACAATCAAAGGGGGCGGCTATGGCTACACCTTC.